One and the same sample provided the 3 T cell receptor beta chains below, sequenced in a study of blood T cell repertoires in COVID-19. Libraries were prepared by immunoSEQ multiplex PCR; TCRdb keeps only in-frame clonotypes and omits some of them. In the table there are about 160,000 clones, 85% of which are singletons. The sequenced sample consisted of peripheral blood. The receptors here all came from a human donor with acute or convalescent COVID-19. The donor label of this sample is uncertain.

The V call is TRBV28, the J call TRBJ2-7, with D unresolved. CDR1 is MDHEN, CDR2 SYDVKM, per germline. The V gene lost 1 base and the J gene lost 4 bases, with 5 bases spanning the gap. The CDR3 is made up of 12 amino acids. CDR3 in amino acids: CASSLSGYEQYF. CDR3 bases: TGTGCCAGCAGTTTATCAGGTTACGAGCAGTACTTC.

The rearrangement uses TRBV3-1 (or the pseudogene TRBV3-2) and TRBJ1-1, with D unclear. The CDR3 runs 14 residues. V lost 4 bases, J lost 0 bases, and 9 bases lay in between. The germline CDR1 and CDR2 sequences are LGHDT and YNNKEL (reference sequence). The CDR3 region has the DNA TGTGCCAGCAGCCCCAATGCTATGAACACTGAAGCTTTCTTT. Protein product: CASSPNAMNTEAFF.

The V call is TRBV2, the J call TRBJ1-1; D is uncertain. Germline lookup yields CDR1 SNHLY and CDR2 FYNNEI. Trimming removed 6 bases at V and 1 base at J, with 27 bases between. This CDR3 is 19 amino acids long. The chain's CDR3 is CASRLTSTVGAGENTEAFF. CDR3 in DNA: TGTGCCAGCAGATTAACTTCAACCGTCGGTGCGGGTGAGAACACTGAAGCTTTCTTT.